The 27 T cell receptor beta chains below all came from one sample that was sequenced in a study of blood T cell repertoires in COVID-19. Generated by immunoSEQ multiplex PCR, the TCRdb table keeps only in-frame clones and is missing some. The data hold over 75,000 clones, with roughly nine tenths observed a single time. What was sequenced was peripheral blood. The receptors were gathered from a man between 60 and 70 years old with acute or convalescent COVID-19.

The V call is TRBV24-1, the J call TRBJ2-7; TRBD1 aligns across 7 bases. Losses at the gene ends were 6 bases for V and 1 base for J; bases not matched to a gene: 5. The CDR3 has 14 residues. Germline V gene data show CDR1 as KGHDR and CDR2 as SFDVKD. The CDR3 here is CATSPGGTSYEQYF. The CDR3 region has the DNA TGTGCCACCAGTCCAGGGGGTACTTCCTACGAGCAGTACTTC.

V usage is TRBV27 and J usage is TRBJ2-5, with TRBD2 matching over 14 bases. The CDR3 contains 16 residues. V lost 5 bases to trimming and J lost 5 bases; unmatched junction nucleotides: 7. Germline V gene sequence: CDR1 MNHEY, CDR2 SMNVEV (reference sequence). CDR3 sequence: CASSTGTSGSAETQYF. Written as DNA, the CDR3 is TGTGCCAGCAGTACAGGGACTAGCGGGAGTGCGGAGACCCAGTACTTC.

The V gene is TRBV6-2 or TRBV6-3, the J gene TRBJ2-2; 7 nucleotides match TRBD1. This CDR3 comprises 16 residues. After removal of 6 bases from V and 0 bases from J, the junction contained 7 bases not matched to a gene. Germline assignment: CDR1 MNHEY and CDR2 SVGEGT. In nucleotides, the CDR3 is TGTGCCAGCAGCCGGGACAGTCCCTCGAACACCGGGGAGCTGTTTTTT. It yields the protein CASSRDSPSNTGELFF.

The chain carries TRBV6-2 or TRBV6-3 and TRBJ1-5; D is unresolved. The CDR3 is 16 residues long. Trimming left V 0 bases short and J 0 bases short, with 9 bases between. Looked up from germline, CDR1 is MNHEY and CDR2 is SVGEGT. This CDR3 reads CASSYSSGYSNQPQHF. Written as DNA, the CDR3 is TGTGCCAGCAGTTACTCGAGCGGGTATAGCAATCAGCCCCAGCATTTT.

In this sample, this clone turned up a few times. The sample contains more than one DNA sequence encoding this CDR3. The CDR3 loop reads CASSWGQSYGYTF. CDR3 nucleotide sequence: TGTGCCAGCAGCTGGGGACAGTCCTATGGCTACACCTTC. The J gene is TRBJ1-2, the V gene TRBV7-2; 7 nucleotides line up with TRBD1. The CDR3 extends over 13 amino acids. Germline-derived CDR1 and CDR2 are SGHTA and FQGNSA. Germline trimming cut 4 bases from V and 4 bases from J; bases unmatched to any gene: 3.

V and J are TRBV27 and TRBJ1-5, with TRBD1 identical over 9 bases. V was pared by 3 bases and J by 0 bases, with 12 bases of the junction left unmatched. In germline, CDR1 is MNHEY, CDR2 SMNVEV (reference sequence). The CDR3 consists of 19 residues. CDR3 nucleotide sequence: TGTGCCAGCAGTTTGGGTAGACCGGGACAGGGTAATAGCAATCAGCCCCAGCATTTT. It is translated as CASSLGRPGQGNSNQPQHF.

This chain uses TRBV28 with TRBJ2-7; 11 nucleotides agree with TRBD1. Germline V CDR1 and CDR2: MDHEN, SYDVKM. This CDR3 is built from 14 residues. The junction had 5 bases not matched to a gene; V was cut back by 4 bases and J by 6 bases. The CDR3 coding sequence is TGTGCCAGCAGTTCCCCGGGACAGGGGGGCGAGCAGTACTTC. This gives the protein CASSSPGQGGEQYF.

This chain joins TRBV7-9 and TRBJ2-3; 8 bases are a match to TRBD1. Germline V gene sequence: CDR1 SEHNR, CDR2 FQNEAQ (reference sequence). The CDR3 sequence is 14 residues long. V shed 5 bases, J shed 3 bases, and the junction held 4 bases outside the gene matches. The CDR3 is CASSQDRGTDTQYF. DNA for the CDR3: TGTGCCAGCAGCCAAGACAGGGGAACAGATACGCAGTATTTT.

The rearrangement joins TRBV21-1 to TRBJ1-5; the table assigns TRBD1, which was not confirmed against the DNA. TRBV21-1 is noted as a pseudogene. CDR3 length: 15 residues. The CDR3 spells CASSKDRTDYQPQHF. The CDR3 DNA sequence: TGTGCCAGCAGCAAAGATAGGACAGATTATCAGCCCCAGCATTTT.

This clone appeared a few times. The genes are TRBV6-5 and TRBJ2-3; D perhaps matches TRBD2 (5 bases). CDR1 is MNHEY and CDR2 is SVGAGI in the germline V gene. V was cut by 6 bases and J by 4 bases, with 17 bases left in between. The CDR3 totals 15 residues. CDR3 protein: CASSRNGLAPDTQYF. The CDR3 DNA reads TGTGCCAGCAGCCGGAACGGACTGGCCCCAGATACGCAGTATTTT.

The chain carries TRBV5-5 and TRBJ2-2, with a weak D call TRBD2 (6 bases). This CDR3 region has 16 residues. The V and J ends lost 4 bases and 1 base respectively, with 14 bases between them. Germline CDR1 is SGHKS and CDR2 is YYEKEE (reference sequence). The CDR3 DNA is TGTGCCAGCAGCCCGGGACTCTCCAGGAACACCGGGGAGCTGTTTTTT. It codes for CASSPGLSRNTGELFF.

The chain recombines TRBV7-8 with TRBJ2-7; tentatively, D is TRBD2 (5 bases). CDR1 is SGHVS, CDR2 FQNEAQ, per germline. Trimming took off 0 bases at V and 0 bases at J, with 9 bases between the two ends. The CDR3 totals 15 residues. The CDR3 DNA sequence: TGTGCCAGCAGCTTAGCCGTTACTAGCTCCTACGAGCAGTACTTC. This translates into CASSLAVTSSYEQYF.

V and J are TRBV19 and TRBJ2-5, with D possibly matching TRBD1 (6 bases). The V end lost 6 bases, the J end lost 2 bases, and 10 bases lay between the germline ends. CDR3 length equals 13 residues. CDR1 and CDR2 (germline): LNHDA, SQIVND (reference sequence). The DNA for the CDR3 is TGTGCCAGTAGCCTAGGACAGCAAGAGACCCAGTACTTC. This translates into CASSLGQQETQYF.

This chain links TRBV6-1 with TRBJ1-2; 10 bases align to TRBD1. Trimming took 1 base from V and 3 from J; bases not matched to a gene: 2. CDR3 size: 15 residues. CDR1 MNHNS and CDR2 SASEGT come from the germline V gene. This chain's CDR3 is CASSEGGTGDYGYTF. The CDR3 nucleotides are TGTGCCAGCAGTGAAGGCGGGACAGGGGACTATGGCTACACCTTC.

This clone showed up just once. The rearrangement links TRBV18 to TRBJ2-3, with D maybe TRBD1 (6 bases). Trimming removed 3 bases from V and 1 base from J, with 14 bases in between. The CDR3 spans 16 residues. Germline V gene lookup returns CDR1 KGHSH and CDR2 LQKENI. The CDR3 region is CASSPGQMAGTDTQYF. Here the CDR3 DNA reads TGTGCCAGCTCACCCGGACAGATGGCAGGCACAGATACGCAGTATTTT. The full variable domain, its missing parts supplied by reference TRBV18 and TRBJ2-3, is NAGVMQNPRHLVRRRGQEARLRCSPMKGHSHVYWYRQLPEEGLKFMVYLQKENIIDESGMPKERFSAEFPKEGPSILRIQQVVRGDSAAYFCASSPGQMAGTDTQYFGPGTRLTVL.

The CDR3 DNA reads TGTGCCAGCAGTTTGGACACTAGCGGGAGTGGTTCAGGTCTCTACGAGCAGTACTTC. Translating gives CASSLDTSGSGSGLYEQYF. The V call is TRBV28, the J call TRBJ2-7; the match to TRBD2 covers 11 bases. Trimming cost V 3 bases and J 3 bases; bases outside gene matches: 16. Germline CDR1 is MDHEN and CDR2 is SYDVKM. This CDR3 contains 19 residues.

The chain carries TRBV19 and TRBJ2-2; perhaps TRBD1 as D (5 bases). CDR1 and CDR2 (germline): LNHDA, SQIVND (reference sequence). V shed 3 bases and J shed 1 base, with 6 bases lying between them. This CDR3 comprises 14 residues. CDR3 bases: TGTGCCAGTAGTATGGGGCAGAACACCGGGGAGCTGTTTTTT. This gives the protein CASSMGQNTGELFF.

The chain links TRBV6-1 to TRBJ2-1; 7 nucleotides line up with TRBD1. The CDR3 is 16 amino acids. The germline V gene has CDR1 MNHNS and CDR2 SASEGT. V trimming: 0 bases; J trimming: 5 bases; junction bases outside the gene matches: 7. The CDR3 sequence: CASSEALAQGNNEQFF. In DNA form, the CDR3 reads TGTGCCAGCAGTGAAGCGCTGGCACAGGGGAACAATGAGCAGTTCTTC.

The chain carries TRBV7-2 and TRBJ1-2; tentative D call: TRBD1 (5 bases). V gave up 2 bases and J gave up 7 bases, with 11 bases separating them. This CDR3 is 13 amino acids long. CDR1 SGHTA and CDR2 FQGNSA come from the germline V gene. The DNA of the CDR3 is TGTGCCAGCAGCTTAAGACAGTCGAGTGGCTACACCTTC. Protein product: CASSLRQSSGYTF.

This clone was seen only a few times. J is TRBJ1-1 and V is TRBV29-1; D may be TRBD1 (5 bases). This CDR3 is 14 amino acids long. The ends were cut back, 1 base at V and 1 base at J, with 10 bases in the middle. The germline V gene encodes CDR1 SQVTM and CDR2 ANQGSEA. The CDR3 region is CSVEVGGGNTEAFF. As DNA, the CDR3 is TGCAGCGTTGAAGTTGGGGGGGGGAACACTGAAGCTTTCTTT.

This clone is a singleton in its sample. The chain links TRBV20-1 to TRBJ2-1; perhaps TRBD2 as D (6 bases). This CDR3 region has 15 residues. Germline CDR1 DFQATT, CDR2 SNEGSKA (reference sequence). The germline V and J ends were trimmed by 3 bases and 1 base, with 13 bases remaining between them. The CDR3 loop reads CSASGGYESYNEQFF. The CDR3 coding sequence is TGCAGTGCTAGTGGAGGGTACGAGTCCTACAATGAGCAGTTCTTC.

V and J are TRBV19 and TRBJ2-1; possible D gene TRBD2, 5 bases. V lost 6 bases and J 8 bases, leaving 17 bases between the germline ends. The germline CDR1 and CDR2 sequences are LNHDA and SQIVND (reference sequence). The CDR3 runs to 14 residues. The CDR3 sequence is CASRNIFGGYEQFF. CDR3 nucleotide sequence: TGTGCCAGTAGGAACATTTTCGGAGGCTATGAGCAGTTCTTC.

The CDR3 nucleotides are TGTGCCAGCAGTTTGGCAGGGGTATTAAGGGGTACCGGGGAGCTGTTTTTT. This gives the protein CASSLAGVLRGTGELFF. The chain couples TRBV28 to TRBJ2-2, with D tentatively TRBD1 (6 bases). The germline V gene encodes CDR1 MDHEN and CDR2 SYDVKM. The V gene lost 3 bases and the J gene lost 5 bases, with 19 bases spanning the gap. The CDR3 spans 17 residues.

J is TRBJ2-1 and V is TRBV10-1; D not certain. The germline V gene encodes CDR1 WNHNN and CDR2 SYGVQD (reference sequence). The CDR3 sequence is 13 residues long. V was cut by 5 bases and J by 7 bases, with 12 bases left in between. As DNA, the CDR3 is TGCGCCAGCAGTCCCTCCGGCAGGAATGAGCAGTTCTTC. Translated, it gives CASSPSGRNEQFF.

V usage is TRBV19 and J usage is TRBJ2-2, with 7 positions matching TRBD2. CDR1 LNHDA and CDR2 SQIVND come from the germline V gene (reference sequence). This CDR3 spans 15 amino acids. The trim removed 5 bases at V and 1 base at J, leaving 4 bases unmatched. The CDR3 bases are TGTGCCAGTAGTCCCCAGCGGGGGAACACCGGGGAGCTGTTTTTT. This encodes CASSPQRGNTGELFF.

A single count supports this clone. The chain has TRBV2 and TRBJ1-4; 8 nucleotides match TRBD1. The CDR3 consists of 16 residues. V lost 10 bases to trimming and J lost 7 bases; unmatched junction nucleotides: 17. Germline V gene lookup returns CDR1 SNHLY and CDR2 FYNNEI. The CDR3 nucleotides are TGTGCCACACGATTGGACAGGGCCGCAACCTCTGAAAAACTGTTTTTT. Protein: CATRLDRAATSEKLFF.

V is TRBV7-9 and J is TRBJ2-3; 8 positions match TRBD2. CDR3 length: 15 residues. J lost 3 bases, V lost 4 bases, and 6 bases had no gene match. Looked up from germline, CDR1 is SEHNR and CDR2 is FQNEAQ (reference sequence). This CDR3 is CASSSTSGPTDTQYF. CDR3 sequence (DNA): TGTGCCAGCAGCTCCACTAGCGGACCGACAGATACGCAGTATTTT.